The 9 T cell receptor beta chains given below trace back to one sample, sequenced in a study of CD8+ T cells in alopecia areata. Extracted RNA was reverse transcribed, and the resulting cDNA served as sequencing template. Assay used: immunoSEQ multiplex PCR; TCRdb lists only in-frame clones, some missing. The sample has approximately 130,000 clones; less than 50% are singletons. The sequenced material came from NKG2D-low CD8+ T cells sorted from blood. The receptor source for this set is a human donor with alopecia areata.

The CDR3 reads CSVEKGTETYEQYF. The CDR3 region has the DNA TGCAGCGTTGAAAAGGGGACTGAGACCTACGAGCAGTACTTC. The chain couples TRBV29-1 to TRBJ2-7, with a possible D match to TRBD2 (6 bases). There are 14 residues in the CDR3. Trimming cost V 2 bases and J 2 bases, with 13 bases left between them. The V gene's germline CDR1 is SQVTM and CDR2 ANQGSEA.

This CDR3 reads CASSVSGRPQETQYF. The CDR3 coding sequence is TGTGCCAGCAGCGTGAGCGGGAGGCCTCAAGAGACCCAGTACTTC. This chain joins TRBV9 and TRBJ2-5, with 9 bases identical to TRBD2. V was pared by 2 bases and J by 2 bases, with 4 bases of the junction left unmatched. CDR3 length equals 15 residues. Germline CDR1 SGDLS, CDR2 YYNGEE.

This clone showed up just once. The chain combines TRBV27 with TRBJ1-2; D might be TRBD1 (6 bases). The CDR3 sequence is 13 residues long. Germline CDR1 and CDR2: MNHEY and SMNVEV (reference sequence). Trimming cost V 3 bases and J 5 bases, with 10 bases left between them. CDR3 loop: CASSFNRAYGYTF. In nucleotides, the CDR3 is TGTGCCAGCAGTTTTAACAGGGCGTATGGCTACACCTTC.

The chain couples TRBV27 to TRBJ2-5; D is possibly TRBD1 or TRBD2 (6 bases each). The V end was cut by 4 bases, the J end by 5 bases, with 20 bases between. The CDR3 has 16 residues. The germline V gene has CDR1 MNHEY and CDR2 SMNVEV (reference sequence). The CDR3 DNA is TGTGCCAGCAGTTCGGGACAAGCGGGCGGAGGCGAGACCCAGTACTTC. As protein: CASSSGQAGGGETQYF.

This clone appeared a few times. The rearrangement uses TRBV14 and TRBJ2-1; D is uncertain. The V and J ends lost 4 bases and 8 bases respectively, with 9 bases between them. Germline loops: CDR1 SGHDN, CDR2 FVKESK. The CDR3 runs to 12 residues. CDR3 amino acids: CASSPLYDEQFF. The DNA of the CDR3 is TGTGCCAGCAGCCCCCTTTACGATGAGCAGTTCTTC.

J is TRBJ2-6 and V is TRBV6-1, with 15 bases aligning to TRBD2. The CDR3 is made up of 18 amino acids. V lost 5 bases, J lost 4 bases, and 6 bases stayed unmatched. In germline, CDR1 is MNHNS, CDR2 SASEGT. CDR3 amino acids: CASSQGLAGGPGANVLTF. Here the CDR3 DNA reads TGTGCCAGCAGTCAAGGACTAGCGGGGGGGCCGGGGGCCAACGTCCTGACTTTC.

Note on this clone: Other DNA variants within this sample encode the same CDR3. The rearrangement uses TRBV27 and TRBJ2-7; D is unresolved. V was pared by 2 bases and J by 4 bases, with 3 bases between. This CDR3 region has 11 residues. The germline gives CDR1 MNHEY, CDR2 SMNVEV (reference sequence). The CDR3 DNA follows: TGTGCCAGCAGTTTAGGGTACGAGCAGTACTTC. Translating gives CASSLGYEQYF.

V gene TRBV6-1 combines with J gene TRBJ2-7; no firm D call. The germline CDR1 and CDR2 sequences are MNHNS and SASEGT. Deletions cut 4 bases from V and 3 bases from J, with 22 bases between. The CDR3 spans 17 residues. CDR3: CASSGGMQLVPRYEQYF. CDR3 nucleotides: TGTGCCAGCAGTGGTGGGATGCAGCTGGTTCCCCGCTACGAGCAGTACTTC.

The V call is TRBV6-5, the J call TRBJ2-5; D is perhaps TRBD2 (5 bases). From germline, CDR1 is MNHEY and CDR2 SVGAGI. V lost 5 bases to trimming and J lost 7 bases, with 14 bases between them. The CDR3 consists of 13 residues. This chain's CDR3 is CASSPFSSGTQYF. The CDR3 DNA is TGTGCCAGCAGTCCCTTCTCCAGCGGGACCCAGTACTTC.